The entry below describes one T cell receptor beta chain. The antigen is unknown. Likely unrecorded immune exposures existed in these nominally healthy donors. A multiplex PCR was run with 60 Vbeta primers and 13 Jbeta primers. The assay was immunoSEQ multiplex PCR, and TCRdb's table has in-frame clones only and misses some. The sample lists some 150,000 clones; around four fifths were seen once. The data belong to a study of cytomegalovirus exposure and HLA in healthy donors. Study findings and constraints: One cluster of highly shared sequence variants probably arose as a sequencing artifact. A later analysis showed TCR association rates differing by HLA locus, peaking at DRB1 and lowest at HLA-C.

The germline CDR1 and CDR2 sequences are MGHRA and YSYEKL. Trimming removed 1 base from V and 1 base from J, with 14 bases in between. CDR3 length equals 17 residues. Specimen: PBMCs. V is TRBV4-1 and J is TRBJ1-5; D perhaps matches TRBD1 (6 bases). The clonotype comes from a boy younger than 10 in good health and CMV-seronegative. The CDR3 DNA reads as TGCGCCAGCAGCCAAGTCCCGACAGGTCGGAGCAATCAGCCCCAGCATTTT. Translating gives CASSQVPTGRSNQPQHF.